This T cell receptor beta chain was profiled in a study of T cell changes during pregnancy in multiple sclerosis. This CDR3 contains 16 residues. The V and J ends lost 2 bases and 1 base respectively, with 14 bases between them. Germline CDR1 SGHAT, CDR2 FQDESV (reference sequence). This table comes from immunoSEQ multiplex PCR, and its TCRdb copy is limited to in-frame clones, with some not included. The sample gives more than 55,000 clones, roughly 92% of which show up once; about 3% is in the top ten. This chain uses TRBV11-1 with TRBJ1-1; possible D gene TRBD1, 5 bases. The sequence came from a female donor with multiple sclerosis, enrolled in a pregnancy study. Sequences were derived from CD8+ T cells from peripheral blood mononuclear cells, sampled in the third trimester of pregnancy. CDR3 DNA: TGTGCCAGCAGCTTATCAGCAGGGCTACCGAACACTGAAGCTTTCTTT. This encodes CASSLSAGLPNTEAFF.